The T cell receptor (beta chain) described here comes from a study of Ad26.COV2.S vaccination and SARS-CoV-2 variants. Study as a whole: Participant was drawn from the COV1001 Ad26.COV2.S trial arm.

V lost 6 bases and J 8 bases, leaving 23 bases between the germline ends. The CDR3 contains 16 residues. Per germline, CDR1 WNHNN and CDR2 SYGVQD (reference sequence). Repertoires were generated with immunoSEQ multiplex PCR, while TCRdb's copy carries only in-frame clones and drops some. The sample consists of 350,000 to 500,000 clones, 90% of them appearing once. Indicated treatment: 19 received Ad26.COV2.S at low or high dose, single or two shots; a few received placebo; per-sample allocation not given. It was on day 63 after the first vaccine or placebo injection that samples were taken. Within Boston, the person who donated was an adult of 18-55 years. The vaccine delivered Wuhan-strain SARS-CoV-2 spike through an Ad26 vector.

This sequence joins TRBV10-1 and TRBJ2-1, with D perhaps TRBD1 or TRBD2 (5 bases each). The sample in question was peripheral blood, obtained in a trial of Ad26.COV2.S vaccine versus placebo. The sequence came from a person between 18 and 60 years old who received the Ad26.COV2.S COVID-19 vaccine or a placebo. The CDR3 nucleotides read TGCGCCAGCAGGGGCAGGGTTGGGACCTACAACCATGAGCAGTTCTTC. Residues: CASRGRVGTYNHEQFF.